The 19 T cell receptor beta chains presented below share a single source sample, sequenced in a study of control samples from healthy donors and cancer patients. TCRdb's table, derived via immunoSEQ multiplex PCR, lists solely in-frame clones and lacks some. Of around 140,000 clones in the sample, roughly 93% were seen once. Material for sequencing was blood. These receptors all stem from a man between 18 and 35 years old in good health.

On this clone: Germline and junction disagree at one end, which may indicate a read error. The rearrangement joins TRBV7-7 to TRBJ1-5; tentative D call: TRBD1 (5 bases). Germline V CDR1 and CDR2: SSHAT, FNYEAQ (reference sequence). The CDR3 length is 15 residues. The CDR3 nucleotides read TGTGCTAGCAGCTTTTCGACAGCTAGAAATCAGCCCCAGCATTTT. Protein: CASSFSTARNQPQHF.

The chain couples TRBV6-5 to TRBJ1-6; maybe TRBD1 (5 bases). The CDR3 is 16 residues long. V shed 0 bases and J shed 6 bases, with 12 bases lying between them. Looked up from germline, CDR1 is MNHEY and CDR2 is SVGAGI. CDR3 nucleotides: TGTGCCAGCAGTTACTCAGGCAGGGTAACTAATTCACCCCTCCACTTT. Translation: CASSYSGRVTNSPLHF.

The chain carries TRBV7-2 and TRBJ2-1; a weak D match, TRBD2 (5 bases). Germline V gene lookup returns CDR1 SGHTA and CDR2 FQGNSA. The CDR3 has 13 residues. Trimming removed 3 bases at V and 10 bases at J, with 13 bases between. The CDR3, as DNA: TGTGCCAGCAGCTTTACTAGTTCGGGAGAGCAGTTCTTC. Its translation: CASSFTSSGEQFF.

This chain connects TRBV5-1 to TRBJ2-7; tentatively, D is TRBD1 (7 bases). Germline V gives CDR1 SGHRS, CDR2 YFSETQ. V lost 2 bases to trimming and J lost 3 bases, with 30 bases between them. The CDR3 loop spans 20 amino acids. The CDR3 protein is CASSFERGQRESAGLYEQYF. CDR3 DNA: TGCGCCAGCAGCTTCGAAAGGGGACAGAGAGAATCTGCGGGGCTCTACGAGCAGTACTTC. The full variable domain, in which reference TRBV5-1 and TRBJ2-7 provide the parts outside the CDR3, is KAGVTQTPRYLIKTRGQQVTLSCSPISGHRSVSWYQQTPGQGLQFLFEYFSETQRNKGNFPGRFSGRQFSNSRSEMNVSTLELGDSALYLCASSFERGQRESAGLYEQYFGPGTRLTVT.

The chain uses TRBV6-1 and TRBJ2-7; D gene ambiguous. The V gene's germline CDR1 is MNHNS and CDR2 SASEGT. The length of the CDR3 is 15 residues. With 1 base removed from V and 3 bases from J, the gap between germline ends came to 13 bases. The CDR3 protein is CASSEVGSTLYEQYF. CDR3 in DNA: TGTGCCAGCAGTGAAGTGGGCAGTACCCTCTACGAGCAGTACTTC.

The chain couples TRBV6-6 to TRBJ1-3; the D gene is possibly TRBD1 (6 bases). Trimming shortened V by 4 bases and J by 0 bases, and 13 bases separated the two germline ends. Germline V gives CDR1 MNHNY, CDR2 SVGAGI (reference sequence). This CDR3 is built from 16 residues. The CDR3 bases are TGTGCCAGCAGTTGGGACCGGGGGCTCTCTGGAAACACCATATATTTT. It encodes CASSWDRGLSGNTIYF.

The chain combines TRBV3-1 (or the pseudogene TRBV3-2) with TRBJ1-4; D not certain. Trimming pared 0 bases from V and 0 bases from J, leaving 8 bases between. From germline, CDR1 is LGHDT and CDR2 YNNKEL (reference sequence). The CDR3 loop spans 16 amino acids. This chain's CDR3 is CASSQDLRSTNEKLFF. The CDR3 bases are TGTGCCAGCAGCCAAGATCTGCGGTCAACTAATGAAAAACTGTTTTTT.

The gene calls are TRBV9 and TRBJ2-5; D unresolved. CDR1 and CDR2 (germline): SGDLS, YYNGEE. V gave up 2 bases and J gave up 5 bases, with 10 bases separating them. CDR3 length equals 13 residues. In nucleotides, the CDR3 is TGTGCCAGCAGCGTCGGCGGATGGGAGACCCAGTACTTC. The encoded protein is CASSVGGWETQYF.

The chain uses TRBV9 and TRBJ2-7, with D possibly being TRBD2 (6 bases). Trimming shortened V by 0 bases and J by 9 bases, and 16 bases separated the two germline ends. This CDR3 is built from 14 residues. Per germline, CDR1 SGDLS and CDR2 YYNGEE. The CDR3 DNA reads TGTGCCAGCAGCGTAGGGGGAGGCGGCACGGGGCAGTACTTC. Its translation: CASSVGGGGTGQYF.

The chain recombines TRBV7-2 with TRBJ1-2; TRBD1 matches 8 bases. The V segment lost 5 bases and the J segment 1 base; nucleotides outside the gene matches: 3. The CDR3 has 14 residues. Looked up from germline, CDR1 is SGHTA and CDR2 is FQGNSA. The CDR3 DNA reads as TGTGCCAGCAGCCCGGACAGGGTTAACTATGGCTACACCTTC. Translating gives CASSPDRVNYGYTF.

A few counts support this clone. This rearrangement joins TRBV28 to TRBJ1-2, with D perhaps matching TRBD1 (6 bases). This CDR3 has 12 residues. Germline CDR1 and CDR2: MDHEN and SYDVKM. The V end was cut by 7 bases, the J end by 4 bases, with 10 bases between. CDR3 nucleotides: TGTGCCAGCACCCTGGGGGCCTATGGCTACACCTTC. Protein sequence: CASTLGAYGYTF.

This clone was seen just once. The DNA for the CDR3 is TGTGCCAGCAGGGAAGGGACGGAAGGTGGCTACACCTTC. Translating it yields CASREGTEGGYTF. The rearrangement joins TRBV5-4 to TRBJ1-2; a possible D gene is TRBD1 (5 bases). V was shortened by 5 bases and J by 7 bases, with 15 bases between the two germline ends. CDR3 size: 13 residues. Germline CDR1 and CDR2: SGHNT and YYREEE (reference sequence).

This clone was detected only once. V usage is TRBV7-6 and J usage is TRBJ1-4; 7 bases fit TRBD1. Per germline, CDR1 SGHVS and CDR2 FNYEAQ. The CDR3 is 15 residues long. J lost 4 bases, V lost 5 bases, and 7 bases had no gene match. CDR3 in amino acids: CASSMGQIYNEKLFF. The CDR3 DNA sequence: TGTGCCAGCAGCATGGGACAGATCTATAATGAAAAACTGTTTTTT.

J is TRBJ1-3 and V is TRBV4-1; possibly TRBD1 for D (5 bases). Trimming pared 5 bases from V and 4 bases from J, leaving 12 bases between. The CDR3 sequence is 14 residues long. Per germline, CDR1 MGHRA and CDR2 YSYEKL. This chain's CDR3 is CASSFRGDGNTIYF. The CDR3, as DNA: TGCGCCAGCAGCTTTAGGGGTGACGGAAACACCATATATTTT.

The rearrangement links TRBV5-1 to TRBJ1-3; D uncertain. Trimming shortened V by 0 bases and J by 3 bases, and 10 bases separated the two germline ends. This CDR3 has 15 amino acids. Per the germline V gene, CDR1 is SGHRS and CDR2 is YFSETQ. The CDR3 DNA follows: TGCGCCAGCAGCTTGGTCCCCCGAGATGGAAACACCATATATTTT. This codes for CASSLVPRDGNTIYF.

The chain carries TRBV29-1 and TRBJ2-1, with D possibly being TRBD1 (5 bases). Germline CDR1 reads SQVTM; CDR2 reads ANQGSEA. With 3 bases removed from V and 6 bases from J, the gap between germline ends came to 12 bases. CDR3 length equals 13 residues. The CDR3 bases are TGCAGCGTTGACCGGGCAGGGTTCAATGAGCAGTTCTTC. It yields the protein CSVDRAGFNEQFF.

This clone was seen once. The V gene is TRBV9, the J gene TRBJ1-2; 7 positions match TRBD1. The germline V gene encodes CDR1 SGDLS and CDR2 YYNGEE. The CDR3 spans 13 residues. Trimming removed 10 bases from V and 0 bases from J; junction bases left unmatched: 6. DNA of the CDR3: TGTGCCTCCAGGGGGGGGCCTAACTATGGCTACACCTTC. Protein sequence: CASRGGPNYGYTF.

This chain uses TRBV11-2 with TRBJ1-6; D not resolved. V lost 0 bases to trimming and J lost 3 bases, with 6 bases between them. Germline V gene lookup returns CDR1 SGHAT and CDR2 FQNNGV. The CDR3 runs 15 residues. The CDR3 loop reads CASSLDGFYNSPLHF. As DNA, the CDR3 is TGTGCCAGCAGCTTAGATGGGTTCTATAATTCACCCCTCCACTTT. Filled out from reference TRBV11-2 and TRBJ1-6, the complete variable domain reads EAGVAQSPRYKIIEKRQSVAFWCNPISGHATLYWYQQILGQGPKLLIQFQNNGVVDDSQLPKDRFSAERLKGVDSTLKIQPAKLEDSAVYLCASSLDGFYNSPLHFGNGTRLTVT.

This clone has more than one count but fewer than ten. The chain's CDR3 is CASSFGLVYNEQFF. The CDR3 DNA reads TGTGCCAGCAGTTTCGGCCTAGTTTACAATGAGCAGTTCTTC. This rearrangement joins TRBV27 to TRBJ2-1, with unresolved D. The CDR3 totals 14 residues. Germline CDR1 is MNHEY and CDR2 is SMNVEV (reference sequence). The V end lost 3 bases, the J end lost 4 bases, and 10 bases lay between the germline ends.